The 24 T cell receptor beta chains below all came from one sample that was sequenced in a study of cytomegalovirus exposure and HLA in healthy donors. The PCR was carried out with 60 Vbeta primers and 13 Jbeta primers. Data came from immunoSEQ multiplex PCR; TCRdb stores just in-frame clones and leaves some out. This specimen shows roughly 74,000 clones; the ten leading clones hold 7.5% to 8%. Sequences were obtained from PBMCs. All receptors come from a female donor in good health and CMV-seropositive.

J is TRBJ1-2 and V is TRBV30; no firm D call. V lost 4 bases and J lost 8, with 17 bases in between. The germline gives CDR1 GTSNPN, CDR2 SVGIG (reference sequence). The CDR3 consists of 13 residues. CDR3 DNA sequence: TGTGCCTGGAAGCTTCGGGGAACGGGGGGCTACACCTTC. Its protein product is CAWKLRGTGGYTF.

The CDR3 DNA is TGTGCCAGCTCGCTCGGGACGGGGGGCAATCAGCCCCAGCATTTT. Protein sequence: CASSLGTGGNQPQHF. The V gene is TRBV18, the J gene TRBJ1-5, with D possibly being TRBD1 (5 bases). The V gene lost 6 bases and the J gene lost 2 bases, with 14 bases spanning the gap. This CDR3 has 15 amino acids. Germline CDR1 reads KGHSH; CDR2 reads LQKENI. The full variable domain, with the rest looked up from reference TRBV18 and TRBJ1-5, is NAGVMQNPRHLVRRRGQEARLRCSPMKGHSHVYWYRQLPEEGLKFMVYLQKENIIDESGMPKERFSAEFPKEGPSILRIQQVVRGDSAAYFCASSLGTGGNQPQHFGDGTRLSIL.

The chain combines TRBV10-2 with TRBJ1-3; 9 bases are a match to TRBD1. CDR1 is WSHSY and CDR2 is SAAADI in the germline V gene. V shed 7 bases and J 2 bases; nucleotides not matched to a gene: 9. The CDR3 runs to 16 residues. CDR3 sequence: CASTPRQGGTGNTIYF. The CDR3 DNA reads as TGCGCCAGCACCCCTCGACAGGGGGGAACTGGAAACACCATATATTTT.

The chain recombines TRBV18 with TRBJ1-5; 7 nucleotides agree with TRBD1. The CDR3 contains 16 residues. Germline V gene data show CDR1 as KGHSH and CDR2 as LQKENI. The junction had 5 bases not matched to a gene; V was cut back by 0 bases and J by 3 bases. CDR3 DNA sequence: TGTGCCAGCTCACCACCGGGGGACAGTCCCAATCAGCCCCAGCATTTT. Its protein product is CASSPPGDSPNQPQHF.

This chain links TRBV4-3 with TRBJ1-4; D perhaps matches TRBD1 (6 bases). Between the trimmed V and J ends, which lost 0 bases and 2 bases, there was a span of 19 bases. The CDR3 loop spans 19 amino acids. Germline lookup yields CDR1 LGHNA and CDR2 YSLEER. The CDR3 DNA reads as TGCGCCAGCAGCCAAGAGGCGATAGGCAGGGGCTACACTAATGAAAAACTGTTTTTT. It encodes CASSQEAIGRGYTNEKLFF.

The V gene is TRBV5-1, the J gene TRBJ1-6; D uncertain. Germline V CDR1 and CDR2: SGHRS, YFSETQ. The CDR3 sequence is 15 residues long. Trimming took 2 bases from V and 13 from J, leaving 19 bases between them. This CDR3 reads CASSFNWESTSPLHF. The CDR3 bases are TGCGCCAGCAGCTTCAACTGGGAGTCCACTTCGCCCCTCCACTTT. Full variable domain (outside the CDR3, taken from reference TRBV5-1 and TRBJ1-6): KAGVTQTPRYLIKTRGQQVTLSCSPISGHRSVSWYQQTPGQGLQFLFEYFSETQRNKGNFPGRFSGRQFSNSRSEMNVSTLELGDSALYLCASSFNWESTSPLHFGNGTRLTVT.

The gene calls are TRBV11-2 and TRBJ1-1; 9 bases match TRBD1. The germline gives CDR1 SGHAT, CDR2 FQNNGV. The CDR3 is 14 residues long. J was trimmed by 5 bases and V by 5 bases; bases with no gene match: 6. The CDR3 spells CASSRTGGTTEAFF. The CDR3 nucleotides read TGTGCCAGCAGCCGAACAGGGGGCACTACTGAAGCTTTCTTT.

The V call is TRBV14, the J call TRBJ2-7; a weak D match, TRBD2 (6 bases). Germline V gene data show CDR1 as SGHDN and CDR2 as FVKESK. This CDR3 is 14 amino acids long. V shed 4 bases and J shed 0 bases, with 10 bases lying between them. The CDR3 sequence: CASSLGLISYEQYF. For the CDR3, the DNA is TGTGCCAGCAGCCTCGGACTAATCTCCTACGAGCAGTACTTC. Full variable domain (rest looked up from reference TRBV14 and TRBJ2-7): EAGVTQFPSHSVIEKGQTVTLRCDPISGHDNLYWYRRVMGKEIKFLLHFVKESKQDESGMPNNRFLAERTGGTYSTLKVQPAELEDSGVYFCASSLGLISYEQYFGPGTRLTVT.

The chain employs TRBV30 and TRBJ2-6; TRBD1 matches 8 bases. CDR3 length: 17 amino acids. Looked up from germline, CDR1 is GTSNPN and CDR2 is SVGIG (reference sequence). V lost 0 bases and J lost 2; bases outside the gene matches: 6. The CDR3 DNA is TGTGCCTGGAGTGTAAAGGGGGGACAGGCTGGGGCCAACGTCCTGACTTTC. It codes for CAWSVKGGQAGANVLTF.

V usage is TRBV5-1 and J usage is TRBJ1-5; the D gene is possibly TRBD1 (5 bases). Germline V gene lookup returns CDR1 SGHRS and CDR2 YFSETQ. V shed 4 bases and J shed 5 bases, with 13 bases lying between them. The CDR3 has 14 residues. This chain's CDR3 is CASSPGAGDQPQHF. The CDR3 region has the DNA TGCGCCAGCAGCCCCGGGGCGGGGGATCAGCCCCAGCATTTT.

The chain joins TRBV28 to TRBJ1-5, with 7 bases identical to TRBD1. Germline values: CDR1 MDHEN, CDR2 SYDVKM. This CDR3 has 13 residues. Trimming cost V 6 bases and J 4 bases; bases outside gene matches: 3. The CDR3 region is CASRPTGNQPQHF. The CDR3 DNA follows: TGTGCCAGCAGACCGACAGGGAATCAGCCCCAGCATTTT.

This chain links TRBV9 with TRBJ1-1, with a tentative D call TRBD1 (5 bases). Trimming removed 6 bases from V and 0 bases from J, with 12 bases in between. This CDR3 comprises 14 residues. Per the germline V gene, CDR1 is SGDLS and CDR2 is YYNGEE. The CDR3 region has the DNA TGTGCCAGCAACAAAGACAGTATGAACACTGAAGCTTTCTTT. It translates to CASNKDSMNTEAFF.

The chain is built from TRBV21-1 and TRBJ2-7; TRBD1 is the table's D call, not checked against the DNA. TRBV21-1 is a pseudogene locus. This CDR3 contains 16 residues. The CDR3 protein is CASSKIGVDSLYEQYF. The CDR3 DNA is TGTGCCAGCAGCAAAATAGGAGTGGACAGCTTGTACGAGCAGTACTTC.

The chain joins TRBV7-3 to TRBJ2-3; 10 bases fit TRBD2. The CDR3 runs to 19 residues. Germline V gives CDR1 SGHTA, CDR2 FQGTGA. The V segment lost 1 base and the J segment 1 base; nucleotides outside the gene matches: 11. CDR3 nucleotide sequence: TGTGCCAGCAGCTTAAGAGGGTCTAGCGGGAGAGGGGGCACAGATACGCAGTATTTT. Encoded protein: CASSLRGSSGRGGTDTQYF. Combining the CDR3 with reference TRBV7-3 and TRBJ2-3 gives the whole variable domain GAGVSQTPSNKVTEKGKYVELRCDPISGHTALYWYRQSLGQGPEFLIYFQGTGAADDSGLPNDRFFAVRPEGSVSTLKIQRTERGDSAVYLCASSLRGSSGRGGTDTQYFGPGTRLTVL.

The chain recombines TRBV28 with TRBJ2-3, with 12 bases matching TRBD2. Germline lookup yields CDR1 MDHEN and CDR2 SYDVKM. J lost 3 bases, V lost 5 bases, and 6 bases had no gene match. This CDR3 is built from 16 residues. The CDR3 DNA reads as TGTGCCAGCAGTCCCTCGACTAGCGGGAGTACAGATACGCAGTATTTT. Protein sequence: CASSPSTSGSTDTQYF.

The chain combines TRBV14 with TRBJ2-7; D is ambiguous. V lost 1 base, J lost 1 base, and 8 bases lay in between. There are 14 residues in the CDR3. Germline values: CDR1 SGHDN, CDR2 FVKESK. CDR3: CASSQGPQSYEQYF. The CDR3 coding sequence is TGTGCCAGCAGCCAAGGGCCCCAGTCCTACGAGCAGTACTTC.

V and J are TRBV7-6 and TRBJ1-3; weak D call: TRBD1 (6 bases). Germline V lookup: CDR1 SGHVS, CDR2 FNYEAQ. The CDR3 loop spans 16 amino acids. V shed 4 bases and J shed 4 bases, with 17 bases lying between them. CDR3 in amino acids: CASSSERGAYGNTIYF. The CDR3, as DNA: TGTGCCAGCAGCTCTGAACGGGGGGCATACGGAAACACCATATATTTT.

The chain combines TRBV9 with TRBJ1-1; TRBD1 agrees at 7 bases. V trimming: 0 bases; J trimming: 5 bases; junction bases outside the gene matches: 10. The CDR3 totals 16 residues. CDR1 is SGDLS, CDR2 YYNGEE, per germline. CDR3 in amino acids: CASSVAATGVGTEAFF. The CDR3 nucleotides are TGTGCCAGCAGCGTAGCGGCAACAGGGGTAGGGACTGAAGCTTTCTTT.

The CDR3 is CASRNSGGTYTDTQYF. CDR3 DNA sequence: TGTGCCAGCAGAAATAGCGGGGGGACATACACAGATACGCAGTATTTT. The V call is TRBV5-4, the J call TRBJ2-3, with TRBD2 matching over 10 bases. J was trimmed by 2 bases and V by 5 bases; bases with no gene match: 8. The CDR3 is made up of 16 amino acids. Per the germline V gene, CDR1 is SGHNT and CDR2 is YYREEE (reference sequence).

The rearrangement uses TRBV28 and TRBJ1-2, with D possibly TRBD1 on 5 matching bases. From germline, CDR1 is MDHEN and CDR2 SYDVKM. The CDR3 is 13 residues long. V was cut by 6 bases and J by 3 bases, with 11 bases left in between. The CDR3: CASSIPGYYGYTF. CDR3 DNA: TGTGCCAGCAGCATTCCAGGGTACTATGGCTACACCTTC.

This rearrangement joins TRBV5-1 to TRBJ2-5; a possible D gene is TRBD1 (6 bases). V was pared by 4 bases and J by 5 bases, with 21 bases between. Germline V gene lookup returns CDR1 SGHRS and CDR2 YFSETQ. The length of the CDR3 is 16 residues. The CDR3 here is CASSHGNTGFGETQYF. The CDR3 coding sequence is TGCGCCAGCAGCCACGGTAACACAGGGTTCGGGGAGACCCAGTACTTC.

CDR3 sequence: CASSRQRGETQYF. CDR3 sequence (DNA): TGTGCCAGCTCGCGCCAGAGGGGGGAGACCCAGTACTTC. The genes are TRBV18 and TRBJ2-5; D might be TRBD1 (6 bases). The germline CDR1 and CDR2 sequences are KGHSH and LQKENI. Trimming removed 6 bases at V and 5 bases at J, with 13 bases between. CDR3 length: 13 amino acids.

The gene calls are TRBV28 and TRBJ2-1; 7 bases match TRBD2. Germline trimming cut 1 base from V and 2 bases from J; bases unmatched to any gene: 2. CDR3 size: 15 residues. Per the germline V gene, CDR1 is MDHEN and CDR2 is SYDVKM. DNA for the CDR3: TGTGCCAGCAGTTTATTCGCGGGGGCCTACAATGAGCAGTTCTTC. Amino acids: CASSLFAGAYNEQFF. The whole variable domain, remainder taken from reference TRBV28 and TRBJ2-1, is DVKVTQSSRYLVKRTGEKVFLECVQDMDHENMFWYRQDPGLGLRLIYFSYDVKMKEKGDIPEGYSVSREKKERFSLILESASTNQTSMYLCASSLFAGAYNEQFFGPGTRLTVL.

This rearrangement joins TRBV9 to TRBJ2-2, with D possibly being TRBD2 (6 bases). CDR3 length equals 19 residues. The germline CDR1 and CDR2 sequences are SGDLS and YYNGEE. V lost 0 bases to trimming and J lost 8 bases, with 26 bases between them. The CDR3 is CASSVVSGRGQTRVGELFF. CDR3 coding DNA: TGTGCCAGCAGCGTAGTCTCTGGGCGGGGTCAGACAAGAGTAGGGGAGCTGTTTTTT. Complete variable domain (other parts from reference TRBV9 and TRBJ2-2): DSGVTQTPKHLITATGQRVTLRCSPRSGDLSVYWYQQSLDQGLQFLIQYYNGEERAKGNILERFSAQQFPDLHSELNLSSLELGDSALYFCASSVVSGRGQTRVGELFFGEGSRLTVL.